This TCR beta chain was documented in a study of spatial heterogeneity in lung cancer. Study at large: Sequences of the beta chain were consistently detected in greater numbers than alpha-chain sequences. In the raw reads, each unique TCR and UMI combination was present more than ten times on average.

Each TCR cDNA molecule bore a unique molecular identifier. TCRdb re-analysed the 5' RACE reads in MiXCR, keeping a single row per CDR3 protein. The profile covers around 10,000 distinct CDR3 sequences, with 3.9% appearing a single time and about 7.9% taken by the ten largest. This clonotype occurred many times. As for time point: sample taken at primary tumor resection. Unsorted tumor, nontumor lung tissue or cryopreserved PBMC supplied the whole RNA. There were approximately 69 donors, all of them untreated patients with early-stage non-small cell lung cancer. The CDR3 contains 15 residues. The specimen comprised normal lung tissue next to the tumor, sampled at surgery. The rearrangement links TRBV12-2 to TRBJ2-7; the table assigns TRBD1, which was not confirmed against the DNA. TRBV12-2 is assigned pseudogene status. The sequence was collected from a male donor with early-stage non-small cell lung cancer. The DNA for the CDR3 is TGTGCAAGTCGCTTCCCCCTTCAGGTTTCCTACGAGCAGTACTTC. Protein product: CASRFPLQVSYEQYF.